This TCR beta chain was captured by sequencing in a study of T cells in tumors after PD-1 blockade. Whole-study context: Treatment was either pembrolizumab 200 mg every 3 weeks or cemiplimab 350 mg every 2 weeks. During anti-PD-1 treatment, some patients continued daily vismodegib 150 mg. Notes on the study in general: About 41% of tumor TCR clonotypes were also found in blood.

Profiling relied on immunoSEQ multiplex PCR, and the TCRdb table lists in-frame clones only, not all of them. The top ten clones hold under 5% of a sample with tens of thousands of clones, roughly 80% of them seen once. Concerning this clone: Its antigen is still unknown.

CDR1 is MNHEY and CDR2 is SVGAGI in the germline V gene. The CDR3 has 15 amino acids. V was pared by 7 bases and J by 2 bases, with 8 bases of the junction left unmatched. The rearrangement joins TRBV6-5 to TRBJ2-3, with TRBD2 matching 8 bases. This sequence was found in a human donor with basal cell carcinoma. The sample was PBMCs, taken before anti-PD-1 treatment. CDR3 sequence reads: CASTPATSDTDTQYF. The CDR3 DNA follows: TGTGCCAGCACCCCCGCGACTAGCGACACAGATACGCAGTATTTT.